Presented here are 30 T cell receptor beta chains from one specimen sequenced in a study of cytomegalovirus exposure and HLA in healthy donors. The primer mix had 60 Vbeta and 13 Jbeta primers. Repertoires were generated with immunoSEQ multiplex PCR, while TCRdb's copy carries only in-frame clones and drops some. The sample shows 150,000 to 200,000 clones, approximately 85% of them seen only once. The sequenced material came from PBMCs. The source is a man in his late teens or twenties in good health and CMV-seropositive.

The rearrangement joins TRBV2 to TRBJ2-3; a weak D match, TRBD1 (5 bases). Germline V gene lookup returns CDR1 SNHLY and CDR2 FYNNEI. Trimming stripped 1 base from V and 2 bases from J, with 7 bases between. The CDR3 is 14 amino acids. CDR3 DNA sequence: TGTGCCAGCAGTGAAGGGGGCGTCACAGATACGCAGTATTTT. This codes for CASSEGGVTDTQYF. Supplemented by reference TRBV2 and TRBJ2-3, the full variable domain reads EPEVTQTPSHQVTQMGQEVILRCVPISNHLYFYWYRQILGQKVEFLVSFYNNEISEKSEIFDDQFSVERPDGSNFTLKIRSTKLEDSAMYFCASSEGGVTDTQYFGPGTRLTVL.

V and J are TRBV7-2 and TRBJ2-5; the D is unclear. CDR1 and CDR2 (germline): SGHTA, FQGNSA. The CDR3 is 12 amino acids. V lost 2 bases and J lost 5, with 6 bases in between. The CDR3 sequence is CASSLTRETQYF. Here the CDR3 DNA reads TGTGCCAGCAGCTTAACCCGGGAGACCCAGTACTTC.

V usage is TRBV15 and J usage is TRBJ1-4; 10 bases agree with TRBD1. The CDR3 is 14 amino acids. Germline V gene data show CDR1 as LNHNV and CDR2 as YYDKDF (reference sequence). J was trimmed by 6 bases and V by 9 bases; bases with no gene match: 7. The CDR3 loop reads CATEPGTGDEKLFF. CDR3 in DNA: TGTGCCACAGAACCCGGGACAGGGGATGAAAAACTGTTTTTT.

J is TRBJ2-7 and V is TRBV6-1, with D possibly matching TRBD2 (5 bases). Germline CDR1 and CDR2: MNHNS and SASEGT. With 1 base removed from V and 7 bases from J, the gap between germline ends came to 8 bases. CDR3 length: 12 residues. The CDR3 DNA is TGTGCCAGCAGTGAAGGAACGGGGGAGCAGTACTTC. Protein sequence: CASSEGTGEQYF.

This clone was found a few times. This chain links TRBV10-3 with TRBJ2-7; tentative D call: TRBD1 (5 bases). Trimming took off 0 bases at V and 1 base at J, with 19 bases between the two ends. The CDR3 length is 18 residues. Germline CDR1 reads ENHRY; CDR2 reads SYGVKD. This CDR3 reads CAISESVFAGSVSYEQYF. CDR3 coding DNA: TGTGCCATCAGTGAGTCAGTCTTTGCAGGGTCAGTATCCTACGAGCAGTACTTC.

The genes are TRBV21-1 and TRBJ1-2; TRBD1, the table's D call, lacks a check against the DNA. TRBV21-1 is given as a pseudogene. The CDR3 is made up of 17 amino acids. In nucleotides, the CDR3 is TGTGCCAGCAGCAAAGAAGGGGCTCTCGACAGGATCGATGGCTACACCTTC. Protein sequence: CASSKEGALDRIDGYTF.

This chain joins TRBV5-5 and TRBJ2-7; 10 bases agree with TRBD2. CDR1 and CDR2 (germline): SGHKS, YYEKEE (reference sequence). The junction had 7 bases not matched to a gene; V was cut back by 2 bases and J by 2 bases. CDR3 length equals 16 residues. The DNA for the CDR3 is TGTGCCAGCAGCTTCATGCTAGCGGGGGCCACCTACGAGCAGTACTTC. It specifies CASSFMLAGATYEQYF.

The genes are TRBV6-1 and TRBJ1-1, with a weak D call TRBD1 (5 bases). The CDR3 length is 13 residues. Germline assignment: CDR1 MNHNS and CDR2 SASEGT. Trimming stripped 3 bases from V and 5 bases from J, with 10 bases between. The DNA for the CDR3 is TGTGCCAGCAGTGACCAGGGAGGGACTGAAGCTTTCTTT. As protein: CASSDQGGTEAFF.

This chain connects TRBV7-2 to TRBJ1-1; tentative D call: TRBD1 (5 bases). Germline V gives CDR1 SGHTA, CDR2 FQGNSA. V was trimmed by 5 bases and J by 1 base, leaving 14 bases between them. The CDR3 covers 15 residues. DNA for the CDR3: TGTGCCAGCAGCCGTCTGTCGACAGCGAACACTGAAGCTTTCTTT. Translated: CASSRLSTANTEAFF.

The gene calls are TRBV11-3 and TRBJ2-5; TRBD2 might be the D (6 bases). The CDR3 has 15 residues. Germline CDR1 is SGHNT and CDR2 is YENEEA. The V and J ends lost 5 bases and 5 bases respectively, with 18 bases between them. CDR3 loop: CASSQLLGGVETQYF. CDR3 nucleotide sequence: TGTGCCAGCAGCCAATTGCTGGGGGGAGTCGAGACCCAGTACTTC.

A few counts support this clone. This chain connects TRBV6-6 to TRBJ1-2, with TRBD1 as a possible D gene (5 bases). This CDR3 has 15 residues. Trimming shortened V by 6 bases and J by 3 bases, and 17 bases separated the two germline ends. Germline lookup yields CDR1 MNHNY and CDR2 SVGAGI (reference sequence). The DNA of the CDR3 is TGTGCCAGCAGAGAGTCAGGGTTTGTAGACTATGGCTACACCTTC. Protein sequence: CASRESGFVDYGYTF.

The chain couples TRBV19 to TRBJ2-3; TRBD2 agrees at 9 bases. V lost 5 bases and J lost 1; bases outside the gene matches: 7. Per germline, CDR1 LNHDA and CDR2 SQIVND (reference sequence). This CDR3 comprises 16 residues. The CDR3 region is CASSVSSGKRTDTQYF. CDR3 bases: TGTGCCAGTAGTGTTTCTAGCGGGAAACGCACAGATACGCAGTATTTT.

This sequence joins TRBV30 and TRBJ2-1; 7 nucleotides align to TRBD2. The V gene's germline CDR1 is GTSNPN and CDR2 SVGIG (reference sequence). Trimming took 2 bases from V and 6 from J; bases not matched to a gene: 1. The CDR3 runs 12 residues. The DNA for the CDR3 is TGTGCCTGGAGTTGGGGGGGCAATGAGCAGTTCTTC. Its protein product is CAWSWGGNEQFF.

This chain connects TRBV5-1 to TRBJ2-1, with 8 bases that match TRBD2. V lost 0 bases and J lost 7; bases outside the gene matches: 12. The CDR3 has 17 residues. The germline CDR1 and CDR2 sequences are SGHRS and YFSETQ. CDR3 coding DNA: TGCGCCAGCAGCTTGGCTCCTGGTGCGGGGGGAGGGAATGAGCAGTTCTTC. Its protein product is CASSLAPGAGGGNEQFF.

This clone was observed once. The rearrangement links TRBV30 to TRBJ2-1; a possible D gene is TRBD2 (5 bases). Deletions cut 5 bases from V and 8 bases from J, with 19 bases between. The CDR3 covers 14 residues. Germline V gene sequence: CDR1 GTSNPN, CDR2 SVGIG (reference sequence). The CDR3 reads CAWGEMISAHEQFF. CDR3 nucleotides: TGTGCCTGGGGGGAGATGATTTCCGCCCATGAGCAGTTCTTC.

In DNA form, the CDR3 reads TGTGCCAGCAGTCCGGGGACTCCTGCACGGGGCTACACCTTC. This encodes CASSPGTPARGYTF. The gene calls are TRBV27 and TRBJ1-2; maybe TRBD1 (5 bases). Trimming took off 5 bases at V and 8 bases at J, with 18 bases between the two ends. The V gene's germline CDR1 is MNHEY and CDR2 SMNVEV (reference sequence). This CDR3 region has 14 residues.

The CDR3 DNA follows: TGCGCCAGCAGCTTGGAGCGGGGAGGGTCCAGCCCTAATGAAAAACTGTTTTTT. Translation: CASSLERGGSSPNEKLFF. The chain employs TRBV5-1 and TRBJ1-4; D ambiguous. The V gene lost 0 bases and the J gene lost 3 bases, with 18 bases spanning the gap. Looked up from germline, CDR1 is SGHRS and CDR2 is YFSETQ. The CDR3 runs 18 residues.

In this sample, this clone turned up a few times. V usage is TRBV19 and J usage is TRBJ1-1, with D maybe TRBD1 (6 bases). Germline loops: CDR1 LNHDA, CDR2 SQIVND (reference sequence). With 3 bases removed from V and 1 base from J, the gap between germline ends came to 12 bases. The CDR3 consists of 15 residues. Here the CDR3 reads CASSMATGRNTEAFF. The CDR3 coding sequence is TGTGCCAGTAGTATGGCAACAGGGAGGAACACTGAAGCTTTCTTT.

This sequence joins TRBV9 and TRBJ2-5, with D tentatively TRBD1 (6 bases). The CDR3 extends over 14 amino acids. Looked up from germline, CDR1 is SGDLS and CDR2 is YYNGEE. V lost 3 bases, J lost 7 bases, and 16 bases lay in between. The CDR3 is CASSANRARGTQYF. In DNA form, the CDR3 reads TGTGCCAGCAGCGCCAACAGGGCCCGGGGGACCCAGTACTTC.

The CDR3 loop reads CASSQERTAGAYEQYF. As DNA, the CDR3 is TGCGCCAGCAGCCAAGAGCGGACAGCGGGGGCCTACGAGCAGTACTTC. The rearrangement joins TRBV4-3 to TRBJ2-7, with 8 nucleotides matching TRBD2. This CDR3 has 16 residues. CDR1 and CDR2 (germline): LGHNA, YSLEER. The trim removed 0 bases at V and 2 bases at J, leaving 6 bases unmatched.

This clone was detected once. The rearrangement uses TRBV5-5 and TRBJ1-6; TRBD1 is a possible D gene (6 bases). This CDR3 region has 15 residues. Germline lookup yields CDR1 SGHKS and CDR2 YYEKEE (reference sequence). V was trimmed by 6 bases and J by 5 bases, leaving 15 bases between them. Here the CDR3 reads CASNPTTGNNSPLHF. The CDR3 coding sequence is TGTGCCAGCAACCCCACAACAGGGAATAATTCACCCCTCCACTTT.

The chain has TRBV30 and TRBJ2-5; the match to TRBD1 covers 9 bases. Germline V gives CDR1 GTSNPN, CDR2 SVGIG (reference sequence). J lost 3 bases, V lost 1 base, and 9 bases had no gene match. There are 16 residues in the CDR3. The CDR3 DNA reads TGTGCCTGGAGTGCCGGACAGGGGATTCGAGAAGAGACCCAGTACTTC. Amino acid sequence: CAWSAGQGIREETQYF.

This chain connects TRBV14 to TRBJ1-1; 7 nucleotides line up with TRBD1. Germline CDR1 is SGHDN and CDR2 is FVKESK. The V and J ends lost 4 bases and 0 bases, in that order; junction bases with no gene match: 17. The length of the CDR3 is 19 residues. CDR3 coding DNA: TGTGCCAGCAGCCCCCACGACAGGGTCTTACACTTCATGAACACTGAAGCTTTCTTT. The encoded protein is CASSPHDRVLHFMNTEAFF.

V is TRBV6-1 and J is TRBJ1-2, with 10 bases fitting TRBD1. Germline CDR1 is MNHNS and CDR2 is SASEGT. The junction had 14 bases not matched to a gene; V was cut back by 2 bases and J by 8 bases. The CDR3 is 17 amino acids. The CDR3 reads CASSEWGMGTGDWGYTF. DNA of the CDR3: TGTGCCAGCAGTGAATGGGGTATGGGGACAGGGGATTGGGGCTACACCTTC.

V usage is TRBV7-2 and J usage is TRBJ2-7, with 9 nucleotides matching TRBD1. Germline V CDR1 and CDR2: SGHTA, FQGNSA. The CDR3 totals 17 residues. Unmatched junction bases numbered 9, after V lost 3 bases and J lost 0 bases. CDR3 DNA sequence: TGTGCCAGCAGCTTTCACTCCGGGACAGGGAGCTCCTACGAGCAGTACTTC. It encodes CASSFHSGTGSSYEQYF. The entire variable domain, with the rest obtained from reference TRBV7-2 and TRBJ2-7, is as follows: GAGVSQSPSNKVTEKGKDVELRCDPISGHTALYWYRQSLGQGLEFLIYFQGNSAPDKSGLPSDRFSAERTGGSVSTLTIQRTQQEDSAVYLCASSFHSGTGSSYEQYFGPGTRLTVT.

The genes are TRBV19 and TRBJ1-2, with 9 positions matching TRBD1. Germline V CDR1 and CDR2: LNHDA, SQIVND (reference sequence). V shed 7 bases and J 5 bases; nucleotides not matched to a gene: 14. The CDR3 extends over 16 amino acids. The CDR3 here is CASTYPWGDREYGYTF. CDR3 nucleotides: TGTGCCAGTACTTATCCATGGGGGGACAGGGAATATGGCTACACCTTC.

V is TRBV7-6 and J is TRBJ1-2, with a tentative D call TRBD1 (5 bases). The CDR3 sequence is 14 residues long. The V gene lost 3 bases and the J gene lost 6 bases, with 14 bases spanning the gap. Germline loops: CDR1 SGHVS, CDR2 FNYEAQ. The CDR3 sequence is CASSFSPGGDGYTF. CDR3 nucleotides: TGTGCCAGCAGCTTTTCCCCCGGGGGGGATGGCTACACCTTC.

The V gene is TRBV5-4, the J gene TRBJ1-1, with a possible D match to TRBD1 (5 bases). Germline V lookup: CDR1 SGHNT, CDR2 YYREEE (reference sequence). Trimming took off 1 base at V and 0 bases at J, with 10 bases between the two ends. This CDR3 has 15 residues. The CDR3 DNA sequence: TGTGCCAGCAGCTTGAAAACAGGCCTGAACACTGAAGCTTTCTTT. This translates into CASSLKTGLNTEAFF. Supplemented by reference TRBV5-4 and TRBJ1-1, the full variable domain reads ETGVTQSPTHLIKTRGQQVTLRCSSQSGHNTVSWYQQALGQGPQFIFQYYREEENGRGNFPPRFSGLQFPNYSSELNVNALELDDSALYLCASSLKTGLNTEAFFGQGTRLTVV.

This clone was picked up a small number of times. The chain is built from TRBV7-6 and TRBJ2-7; TRBD2 matches 10 bases. Losses at the gene ends were 6 bases for V and 3 bases for J; bases not matched to a gene: 8. The CDR3 consists of 15 residues. Looked up from germline, CDR1 is SGHVS and CDR2 is FNYEAQ. CDR3 in amino acids: CASRQEAGGDYEQYF. As DNA, the CDR3 is TGTGCCAGCAGGCAAGAAGCGGGGGGGGACTACGAGCAGTACTTC.

The J gene is TRBJ1-3, the V gene TRBV2; 8 nucleotides align to TRBD1. CDR1 and CDR2 (germline): SNHLY, FYNNEI. The junction had 14 bases not matched to a gene; V was cut back by 4 bases and J by 3 bases. The CDR3 has 18 amino acids. CDR3 in DNA: TGTGCCAGCAGTGCTTTTATCAGCAGGGGGCTAGGTGGAAACACCATATATTTT. The encoded protein is CASSAFISRGLGGNTIYF.